This is a list of T cell receptor beta chains from one sample in a study of CD8+CD57+ T cells in acquired aplastic anemia. TCRdb itself ran the reads through MiXCR, one entry per CDR3 protein. The profile shows 98,000 or so distinct CDR3 sequences, 50% to 65% of them singletons. The sample comprised sorted CD4+, CD8+, or CD8+CD57+ T cells (not recorded which) from PBMCs. These receptors came from a human donor in good health, serving as a control. CDR3s include the opening cysteine and the closing phenylalanine or tryptophan. D genes are given only for firm matches. Size is stated for part of the rows, as once, few or many counts, or as a class when the clone is expanded.

size	V	D	J	DNA	CDR3
many	TRBV12-3/TRBV12-4	-	TRBJ2-1	TGTGCCAGCAGTTTAGGGCAGGGGTCCTACAATGAGCAGTTCTTC	CASSLGQGSYNEQFF
once	TRBV18	TRBD1	TRBJ2-7	TGTGCCAGCTCACCCTGGTGGACAGGGTGGCCTTACTACGAGCAGTACTTC	CASSPWWTGWPYYEQYF
many	TRBV12-3/TRBV12-4	-	TRBJ2-1	TGTGCCAGCAGTTTTAATCAGGGGCGGGCCTACAATGAGCAGTTCTTC	CASSFNQGRAYNEQFF
-	TRBV10-3	-	TRBJ1-2	TGTGCCATCAGGAGGGACGGAGGGGACTATGGCTACACCTTC	CAIRRDGGDYGYTF
many	TRBV2	-	TRBJ2-2	TGTGCCAGCAGTCCGACAGACACCGGGGAGCTGTTTTTT	CASSPTDTGELFF
-	TRBV12-5	TRBD1	TRBJ1-1	TGTGCTAGTGGTTCTGGACAGGGGGCGAACACTGAAGCTTTCTTT	CASGSGQGANTEAFF
-	TRBV19	TRBD1	TRBJ2-7	TGTGCCAGTAGACAGGGGGAAAACGAGCAGTACTTC	CASRQGENEQYF
-	TRBV20-1	-	TRBJ1-1	TGCAGTGCTAGGTACGTGGGGGCGAAAGCTTTCTTT	CSARYVGAKAFF
many	TRBV27	-	TRBJ2-1	TGTGCCAGCAGGCCCGCGGGGGCGTACAATGAGCAGTTCTTC	CASRPAGAYNEQFF
many	TRBV6-5	-	TRBJ1-6	TGTGCCAGCAGTTACAGCTCCTATAATTCACCCCTCCACTTT	CASSYSSYNSPLHF
-	TRBV10-1	-	TRBJ1-2	TGCGCCAGCCCTAGGGCGGACTATGGCTACACCTTC	CASPRADYGYTF
many	TRBV6-1	-	TRBJ2-5	TGTGCCAGCGGGAACAGGGAAACTCAAGAGACCCAGTACTTC	CASGNRETQETQYF
-	TRBV27	TRBD2	TRBJ2-7	TGTGCCAGCAGTCTCACTCTAGCGGGCTCATCCTACGAGCAGTACTTC	CASSLTLAGSSYEQYF